This T cell receptor (beta chain) was sequenced in a study of T cell repertoires in cytomegalovirus infection. Study information: An indication of both CMV infection and matching HLA type came from public TCR beta signatures.

TCRdb analysed the reads with MiXCR anew, one entry per CDR3 protein. Among under 600,000 distinct CDR3 sequences, more than 15% were seen once, and the ten largest hold under 30%. This clonotype was observed many times. Its antigen is still unknown. Study-level results: Of the TCR beta families, the public ones yielded a cumulative frequency that identified carriers of CMV plus the relevant HLA. HLA-C-restricted CMV clonotypes gave the most frequent clonotype in two of eight donors.

Germline V gives CDR1 SEHNR, CDR2 FQNEAQ (reference sequence). The V and J ends lost 5 bases and 4 bases, in that order; junction bases with no gene match: 7. The CDR3 is 15 amino acids. Sequenced: CD8+ T cells from PBMCs. This TCR derives from a human donor in good health (CMV status not recorded). Some clones in this sample may be carry-over from other donors' samples. The chain is built from TRBV7-9 and TRBJ2-2; TRBD2 aligns across 7 bases. The CDR3 bases are TGTGCCAGCAGCCCCCAGCGGGACGGCACCGGGGAGCTGTTTTTT. Its translation: CASSPQRDGTGELFF.